Given below is one TCR beta chain in context. Its antigen remains unknown. These data are taken from a study of T cell repertoires in cytomegalovirus infection. Study at large: Indications of both CMV infection and matching HLA type were provided by public TCR beta signatures. Study findings and constraints: The ex vivo response showed dominance by HLA-C-restricted CMV-specific TCR beta clonotypes. Carriage of CMV together with the relevant HLA was identifiable through cumulative public TCR beta family frequency.

This CDR3 is 16 amino acids long. Germline V gives CDR1 LGHDT, CDR2 YNNKEL (reference sequence). V gave up 4 bases and J gave up 8 bases; unmatched junction bases: 14. In TCRdb, the reads were re-called with MiXCR into one record per CDR3 protein. Of fewer than 550,000 distinct CDR3 sequences listed, approximately 16% are singletons. Sequenced sample: CD8+ T cells from PBMCs. The sequence was obtained from a human donor in good health (CMV status not recorded). Some clones in this sample may be carry-over from other donors' samples. The V gene is TRBV3-1, the J gene TRBJ2-1; 7 bases line up with TRBD2. CDR3 nucleotides: TGTGCCAGCAGCCCCCCCGAAGCGGGGCTTTTCGATGAGCAGTTCTTC. As protein: CASSPPEAGLFDEQFF.